This record looks at one T cell receptor (beta chain) sequence and its context. At least ten counts were recorded for this clonotype. Its antigen is not yet known. The record has no base qualities; no much larger clone is one base away. This was a case-control study nested in a cohort of healthcare workers in London, UK, who had nasopharyngeal swab PCR tests and blood samples taken every week. Between 23 and 31 March 2020, the week of the UK lockdown, healthcare workers were enrolled and then followed up weekly for as long as 16 weeks. The CDR3, cysteine through phenylalanine, is 13 amino acids long. Only the CDR3 DNA is retained, 39 bases long and in frame from the first base. Cut back by 2 bases and 4 bases, the V and J ends lie 8 bases apart. From a lookup of the germline V gene, CDR1 and CDR2 are SGHVS and FQNEAQ. Libraries were made using 5' RACE. The instrument was a NextSeq 500. In the TCR library protocol, unique molecular identifiers were attached to individual cDNA molecules to correct for PCR bias and sequencing error. Both TCR alpha and beta chains were sequenced, and tight co-correlation was observed between alpha and beta sequence abundances in each sample. Regarding the original processing steps: V gene, J gene and CDR3 annotation of TCR sequences was performed with Decombinator V4. TCRs were defined as expanded if a significant change between any two time points was detected under a Poisson model with p below 0.0001. TCR abundances were normalised to the total number of TCRs sequenced in each sample and reported as counts per million. TRAV1-2 paired with TRAJ12, TRAJ20 or TRAJ33 defined MAIT TCRs, while TRAV10 paired with TRAJ18 defined iNKT TCRs. VDJdb, accessed on 1 November 2021, was searched for TCRs annotated for CMV, EBV and SARS-CoV-2, and TCRs annotated for more than one antigen were excluded. Through fastp at Q25 and MiXCR, TCRdb rebuilt clones from the public reads, retaining in-frame beta chains. Duplicate CDR3 protein sequences are folded into a single record with the most common DNA and genes. The authors' filters were not applied to this entry. A total of 25,000 to 30,000 distinct CDR3 sequences appear in this sample, around 5.1% of them only once. The ten largest clones take up 24% of the sample.

The sample originates from a study of early T cells in non-severe SARS-CoV-2 infection (dated by TCRdb to 2020 to 2022). Some background on the complete study: Because TCR sequencing was done on bulk RNA from unsorted whole blood, the alpha and beta chains could not be paired. Overall results and qualifications from the work: VDJdb matching was skewed toward anti-spike CD8 responses and likely underestimated virus-specific expansions by missing private and CD4 specificities.

The sequence came from an adult who was a healthcare worker with PCR-confirmed SARS-CoV-2 infection or an uninfected control (not recorded which). The V gene is TRBV7-8 and the J gene is TRBJ1-2; the D gene remains uncertain. The specimen was whole blood. The DNA sequence is TGTGCCAGCAGCTTACGGACTTTCTATGGCTACACCTTC. Its coded protein is CASSLRTFYGYTF. With the rest looked up from the reference TRBV7-8 and TRBJ1-2 genes rather than sequenced, the full variable domain is GAGVSQSPRYKVAKRGQDVALRCDPISGHVSLFWYQQALGQGPEFLTYFQNEAQLDKSGLPSDRFFAERPEGSVSTLKIQRTQQEDSAVYLCASSLRTFYGYTFGSGTRLTVV.